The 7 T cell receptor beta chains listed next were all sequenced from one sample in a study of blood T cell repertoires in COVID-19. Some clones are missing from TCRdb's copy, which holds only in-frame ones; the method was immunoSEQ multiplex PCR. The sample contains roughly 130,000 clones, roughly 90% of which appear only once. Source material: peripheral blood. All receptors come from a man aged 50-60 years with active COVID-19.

This chain's CDR3 is CASSLWVAGTGELFF. As DNA, the CDR3 is TGTGCCAGCAGCTTATGGGTAGCGGGCACCGGGGAGCTGTTTTTT. J is TRBJ2-2 and V is TRBV11-2; TRBD2 matches 7 bases. The CDR3 consists of 15 residues. Germline V lookup: CDR1 SGHAT, CDR2 FQNNGV. V was pared by 2 bases and J by 4 bases, with 4 bases of the junction left unmatched. The complete variable domain, with remaining parts taken from reference TRBV11-2 and TRBJ2-2, reads EAGVAQSPRYKIIEKRQSVAFWCNPISGHATLYWYQQILGQGPKLLIQFQNNGVVDDSQLPKDRFSAERLKGVDSTLKIQPAKLEDSAVYLCASSLWVAGTGELFFGEGSRLTVL.

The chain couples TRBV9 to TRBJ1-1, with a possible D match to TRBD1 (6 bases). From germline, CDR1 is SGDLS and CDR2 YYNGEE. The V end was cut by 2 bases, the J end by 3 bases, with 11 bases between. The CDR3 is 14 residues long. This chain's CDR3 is CASSVGAKDTEAFF. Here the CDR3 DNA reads TGTGCCAGCAGCGTGGGGGCGAAGGACACTGAAGCTTTCTTT.

The chain's CDR3 is CAISPGSSYNEQFF. CDR3 DNA sequence: TGTGCCATCAGCCCAGGAAGCTCCTACAATGAGCAGTTCTTC. The chain combines TRBV10-3 with TRBJ2-1; D gene unclear. This CDR3 comprises 14 residues. CDR1 is ENHRY and CDR2 is SYGVKD in the germline V gene. Trimming removed 6 bases from V and 0 bases from J, with 9 bases in between.

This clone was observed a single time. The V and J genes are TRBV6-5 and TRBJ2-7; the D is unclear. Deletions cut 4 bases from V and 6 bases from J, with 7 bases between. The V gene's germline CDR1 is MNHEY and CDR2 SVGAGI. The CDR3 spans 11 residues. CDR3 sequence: CASSSAGEQYV. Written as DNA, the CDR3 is TGTGCCAGCAGTTCCGCCGGCGAGCAGTACGTC.

The CDR3 region has the DNA TGTGCCAGCAGCCCGGGTTTAGCGGGCGGGGAGGAGACCCAGTACTTC. Translating gives CASSPGLAGGEETQYF. The V gene is TRBV7-9, the J gene TRBJ2-5, with 7 bases identical to TRBD2. The CDR3 is 16 residues long. With V trimmed by 5 bases and J by 5 bases, 14 bases remained unmatched. Germline values: CDR1 SEHNR, CDR2 FQNEAQ (reference sequence).

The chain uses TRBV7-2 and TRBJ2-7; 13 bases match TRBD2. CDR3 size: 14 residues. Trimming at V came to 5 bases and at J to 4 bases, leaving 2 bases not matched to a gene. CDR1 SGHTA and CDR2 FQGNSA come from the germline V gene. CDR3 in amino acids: CASSPGLAGYEQYV. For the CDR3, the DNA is TGTGCCAGCAGCCCGGGACTAGCGGGATACGAGCAGTACGTC.

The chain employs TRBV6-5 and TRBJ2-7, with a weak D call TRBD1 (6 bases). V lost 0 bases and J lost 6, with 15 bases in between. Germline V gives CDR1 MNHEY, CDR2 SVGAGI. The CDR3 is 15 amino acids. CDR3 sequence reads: CASSYSNQGRSEQYF. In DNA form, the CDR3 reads TGTGCCAGCAGTTACTCTAACCAGGGGCGGAGCGAGCAGTACTTC.